The clone carrying this TCR beta chain was found a few times. TCRdb independently ran MiXCR on the RT-PCR reads; one entry per CDR3 protein. The sample includes about 680,000 distinct CDR3 sequences, 14% seen only once; the top ten take 3.6%. The TCR sequence derives from a female donor in good health, serving as a healthy control. Sequencing was done on a sample of memory CD4+ T cells from blood.

CDR3 protein: CASSQEGLAIGNTGELFF. CDR3 nucleotide sequence: TGTGCCAGCAGCCAAGAGGGACTAGCCATCGGGAACACCGGGGAGCTGTTTTTT. This chain links TRBV4-2 with TRBJ2-2; TRBD2 matches at 9 bases. There are 18 residues in the CDR3. The germline CDR1 and CDR2 sequences are LGHNA and YNFKEQ. V shed 0 bases and J 1 base; nucleotides not matched to a gene: 6.